The source of this T cell receptor (beta chain) is a study of blood T cell repertoires in COVID-19. The study recruited people aged roughly 18 to 95 years across under 25 US areas. Membership in each cohort depended on participant-reported clinical history. Authors' data handling: Estimates of nucleated cell counts were drawn from the amplification of reference gene primers. Sequencing was performed with immunoSEQ multiplex PCR; in TCRdb, only in-frame clones are kept and a portion is missing. V, J and clone size were drawn from that table, and D and trimming were deduced from the DNA. Of some 200,000 clones listed, roughly nine tenths were seen once; the top ten hold over 3%. Trimming cost V 0 bases and J 5 bases, with 10 bases left between them. The CDR3 runs 15 residues. The germline CDR1 and CDR2 sequences are MNHEY and SVGEGT.

What was sequenced was PBMCs or T cells enriched from blood (not recorded which). The chain recombines TRBV6-2 or TRBV6-3 with TRBJ1-4; D gene ambiguous. The source of this sequence is a woman between 50 and 59 years old in a cohort exposed to, infected with or recovered from COVID-19 (not recorded which). The CDR3 protein is CASSYSQAFNEKLFF. For the CDR3, the DNA is TGTGCCAGCAGTTACTCTCAAGCCTTCAATGAAAAACTGTTTTTT.